This TCR beta chain was captured in a study of control samples from healthy donors and cancer patients. Trimming took 4 bases from V and 3 from J, leaving 8 bases between them. CDR1 and CDR2 from the germline V gene are SQVTM and ANQGSEA. The CDR3 extends over 12 amino acids. TCRdb's table, derived via immunoSEQ multiplex PCR, lists solely in-frame clones and lacks some. Here the sample spans around 130,000 clones, around 87% being singletons. This receptor was taken from a man aged 25-40 years in good health. Sequences were obtained from blood. The chain joins TRBV29-1 to TRBJ2-3, with a weak D call TRBD2 (5 bases). The CDR3 DNA reads as TGCAGCGTTGGTGAGGGTACAGATACGCAGTATTTT. This gives the protein CSVGEGTDTQYF.